This T cell receptor beta chain stems from a study of cytomegalovirus exposure and HLA in healthy donors. Findings and caveats of the study: A list of around 150 TCR beta chains associated with cytomegalovirus was given. Most of the CMV-associated TCR beta chains (in a later analysis) appeared to be HLA-restricted. In vitro experiments confirmed that three CMV-associated chains were specific for CMV antigens.

Primers for the PCR totalled 60 Vbeta and 13 Jbeta. Only in-frame clones appear in the TCRdb table, and some are missing; sequencing was by immunoSEQ multiplex PCR. The profile shows 75,000 to 90,000 clones, 85% of them singletons. CDR1 and CDR2 (germline): SGHRS, YFSETQ. V lost 1 base and J lost 2; bases outside the gene matches: 7. There are 16 residues in the CDR3. With regard to this clone: No antigen is known for it.

The receptor was isolated from a man in his forties in good health and CMV-seropositive. The chain has TRBV5-1 and TRBJ2-3; 7 nucleotides agree with TRBD1. The sequenced sample consisted of PBMCs. This CDR3 reads CASSLTPGQNTDTQYF. In nucleotides, the CDR3 is TGCGCCAGCAGCTTGACTCCGGGACAGAACACAGATACGCAGTATTTT.